This T cell receptor beta chain was recovered during a study of blood T cells in healthy people across ages. With a J-beta primer mix and a sample-barcoded 5' primer, a second PCR ran about 7 to 12 cycles. TCRdb reprocessed the 5' RACE reads with MiXCR, giving one entry per CDR3 protein. The sample contains some 1.1 million distinct CDR3 sequences, less than 45% of which appear only once. CDR3 length: 16 residues. Germline assignment: CDR1 SGDLS and CDR2 YYNGEE. V shed 4 bases and J 1 base; nucleotides not matched to a gene: 7. The genes are TRBV9 and TRBJ1-1, with 10 nucleotides matching TRBD1. The TCR was taken from a man between 18 and 35 years old in good health. The sample consisted of blood. CDR3 nucleotides: TGTGCCAGCAGCCCGAGGACAGGGGGTCCGAACACTGAAGCTTTCTTT. Protein: CASSPRTGGPNTEAFF. Looking up the rest from reference TRBV9 and TRBJ1-1 gives the full variable domain: DSGVTQTPKHLITATGQRVTLRCSPRSGDLSVYWYQQSLDQGLQFLIQYYNGEERAKGNILERFSAQQFPDLHSELNLSSLELGDSALYFCASSPRTGGPNTEAFFGQGTRLTVV.